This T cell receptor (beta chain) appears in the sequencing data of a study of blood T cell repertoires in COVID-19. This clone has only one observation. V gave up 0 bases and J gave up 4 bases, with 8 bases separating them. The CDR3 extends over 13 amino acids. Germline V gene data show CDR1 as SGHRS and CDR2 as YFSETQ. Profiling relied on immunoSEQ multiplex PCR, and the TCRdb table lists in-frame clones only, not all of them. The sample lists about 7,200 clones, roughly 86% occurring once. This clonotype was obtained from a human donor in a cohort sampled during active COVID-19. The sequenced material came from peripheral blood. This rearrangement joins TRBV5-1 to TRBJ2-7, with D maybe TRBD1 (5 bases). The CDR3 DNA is TGCGCCAGCAGCTTGGACAGGCATTACGAGCAGTACTTC. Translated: CASSLDRHYEQYF.